These 12 T cell receptor beta chains originate from one sample sequenced in a study of blood T cell repertoires in COVID-19. Generated by immunoSEQ multiplex PCR, the TCRdb table keeps only in-frame clones and is missing some. The data contain about 230,000 clones, around 85% of them singletons. Sequencing used peripheral blood. Source of these receptors: a man aged 50 to 60 with COVID-19, enrolled during active disease.

This chain links TRBV5-1 with TRBJ2-3; 11 nucleotides align to TRBD2. Germline-derived CDR1 and CDR2 are SGHRS and YFSETQ. CDR3 length equals 20 residues. V was pared by 1 base and J by 1 base, with 14 bases of the junction left unmatched. In nucleotides, the CDR3 is TGCGCCAGCAGCTTGAAGCTTAGCGGGGGGGCCATGGTCGGCACAGATACGCAGTATTTT. This translates into CASSLKLSGGAMVGTDTQYF.

The chain is built from TRBV3-1 (or the pseudogene TRBV3-2) and TRBJ2-1; 8 bases map to TRBD1. The germline gives CDR1 LGHDT, CDR2 YNNKEL (reference sequence). The trim removed 1 base at V and 9 bases at J, leaving 8 bases unmatched. The CDR3 covers 15 residues. The CDR3 DNA is TGTGCCAGCAGCCAAGCCAGGGGGCAGGTGGGTGAGCAGTTCTTC. Translated: CASSQARGQVGEQFF.

The table lists this clone with a few counts. The chain combines TRBV15 with TRBJ1-2; D is possibly TRBD1 (5 bases). CDR3 size: 14 residues. Germline V lookup: CDR1 LNHNV, CDR2 YYDKDF (reference sequence). V lost 1 base to trimming and J lost 1 base, with 7 bases between them. CDR3 protein: CATSRAGFNYGYTF. The CDR3 DNA follows: TGTGCCACCAGCAGAGCAGGGTTTAACTATGGCTACACCTTC.

Points on this clone: At one end the junction does not follow the germline gene, possibly because of a read error. The chain uses TRBV20-1 and TRBJ1-4; D ambiguous. The V gene's germline CDR1 is DFQATT and CDR2 SNEGSKA (reference sequence). The CDR3 consists of 11 residues. Here the CDR3 DNA reads TGCAGTGCTAGAGTGGGGAGCGGTCTCGTTTTT. Translating gives CSARVGSGLVF.

This rearrangement joins TRBV19 to TRBJ2-6, with a tentative D call TRBD2 (5 bases). Germline assignment: CDR1 LNHDA and CDR2 SQIVND (reference sequence). V gave up 3 bases and J gave up 0 bases, with 9 bases separating them. This CDR3 spans 16 amino acids. CDR3 sequence: CASSIEGFSGANVLTF. The CDR3 DNA sequence: TGTGCCAGTAGTATCGAGGGATTCTCTGGGGCCAACGTCCTGACTTTC.

This chain connects TRBV19 to TRBJ1-5; 11 nucleotides line up with TRBD1. V shed 5 bases and J 5 bases; nucleotides not matched to a gene: 8. The CDR3 runs to 16 residues. Germline CDR1 is LNHDA and CDR2 is SQIVND (reference sequence). CDR3 region: CASSPGTGGFDQPQHF. The DNA for the CDR3 is TGTGCCAGTAGTCCCGGGACAGGGGGATTTGATCAGCCCCAGCATTTT.

V gene TRBV11-2 combines with J gene TRBJ2-7, with D possibly matching TRBD2 (5 bases). Per the germline V gene, CDR1 is SGHAT and CDR2 is FQNNGV. There are 15 residues in the CDR3. Trimming left V 6 bases short and J 3 bases short, with 18 bases between. The DNA for the CDR3 is TGTGCCAGCAGTCGTACCATACTAGGCATCTACGAGCAGTACTTC. Its protein is CASSRTILGIYEQYF.

This rearrangement joins TRBV11-2 to TRBJ2-1; the match to TRBD1 covers 7 bases. Germline values: CDR1 SGHAT, CDR2 FQNNGV. CDR3 size: 15 residues. V shed 4 bases, J shed 3 bases, and the junction held 6 bases outside the gene matches. The CDR3 sequence: CASSSSGTVYNEQFF. The CDR3 nucleotides read TGTGCCAGCAGCTCCTCCGGGACAGTCTACAATGAGCAGTTCTTC.

This clone occurred once. This sequence joins TRBV6-5 and TRBJ2-7; TRBD2 is a possible D gene (6 bases). The germline V and J ends were trimmed by 6 bases and 0 bases, with 9 bases remaining between them. The germline gives CDR1 MNHEY, CDR2 SVGAGI. This CDR3 region has 13 residues. The CDR3 DNA sequence: TGTGCCAGCAGAGGCGGGGTCTCCTACGAGCAGTACTTC. Translating gives CASRGGVSYEQYF.

The J gene is TRBJ1-1, the V gene TRBV27; 10 bases agree with TRBD1. Losses at the gene ends were 5 bases for V and 5 bases for J; bases not matched to a gene: 11. The CDR3 loop spans 16 amino acids. Germline CDR1 MNHEY, CDR2 SMNVEV (reference sequence). Here the CDR3 DNA reads TGTGCCAGCAGTCCTCGACAGGGGGCTTCGCGAACTGAAGCTTTCTTT. This translates into CASSPRQGASRTEAFF.

The V call is TRBV6-2 or TRBV6-3, the J call TRBJ1-6; 7 bases are shared with TRBD1. Unmatched junction bases numbered 5, after V lost 5 bases and J lost 4 bases. Germline V lookup: CDR1 MNHEY, CDR2 SVGEGT. The CDR3 sequence is 15 residues long. CDR3 sequence: CASSPTGAYNSPLHF. The CDR3 DNA follows: TGTGCCAGCAGTCCAACAGGGGCTTATAATTCACCCCTCCACTTT.

The gene calls are TRBV7-2 and TRBJ2-7; maybe TRBD1 (5 bases). The CDR3 has 16 residues. Germline V gene data show CDR1 as SGHTA and CDR2 as FQGNSA. Between the trimmed V and J ends, which lost 0 bases and 3 bases, there was a span of 15 bases. CDR3 DNA sequence: TGTGCCAGCAGCTTAGCGCTAATTGCAGGGAACTACGAGCAGTACTTC. Protein product: CASSLALIAGNYEQYF.